One T cell receptor (beta chain) is described in this entry. What it binds is unknown. Its ends do not fully match the called genes, so a read error is possible. This sample stems from a study of tumor-infiltrating lymphocytes in primary liver carcinoma. Study-level background: There were roughly 3.5 to 7.13 million productive TCRbeta reads per sample, a yield similar across tissue types. Study results and limitations: It was tumor-adjacent and tumor-blood pairs that overlapped less than tumor region pairs did.

CDR3 size: 13 residues. Germline V gene sequence: CDR1 ENHRY, CDR2 SYGVKD. With a constant-region primer, TCR beta cDNA was made from about 0.5 ug of total RNA. TCR beta libraries came from three nested multiplex PCR rounds using slightly modified ARM-PCR. Two initial PCR rounds of around 10 cycles each paired TRBV1-TRBV30 forward primers with a C-beta reverse primer. MiXCR, applied by TCRdb to the multiplex PCR reads, yields one record per CDR3 protein. The sample contains roughly 180,000 distinct CDR3 sequences, 60% of which appear only once. Researchers drew blood RNA from unsorted whole blood and extracted germline DNA as well. The patients lived with chronic HBV infection and had not yet received any treatment.

This TCR derives from a man in his forties with primary liver carcinoma and hepatitis B virus infection. J is TRBJ2-1 and V is TRBV10-3; tentatively, D is TRBD2 (5 bases). Material: peripheral blood. DNA of the CDR3: TGTGCCGCCCAAGCGGAGCCGATCAATGAGCAGTCCTTC. This codes for CAAQAEPINEQSF.